One and the same sample provided the 23 T cell receptor beta chains below, sequenced in a study of blood T cell repertoires in COVID-19. The protocol was immunoSEQ multiplex PCR, while the TCRdb copy is restricted to in-frame clones and leaves out a portion. The sample contains 270,000 or so clones, roughly 80% of which appear only once. Sequenced sample: PBMCs or T cells enriched from blood (not recorded which). The source of these receptors is a man between 45 and 60 years old who had recovered from COVID-19.

This chain connects TRBV3-1 (or the pseudogene TRBV3-2) to TRBJ1-5; 7 nucleotides line up with TRBD1. Trimming took 1 base from V and 9 from J; bases not matched to a gene: 3. CDR1 and CDR2 (germline): LGHDT, YNNKEL (reference sequence). This CDR3 is built from 13 residues. CDR3 nucleotides: TGTGCCAGCAGCCAAGGACAGGGTGGGCCCCAGCATTTT. Protein: CASSQGQGGPQHF.

J is TRBJ2-3 and V is TRBV4-2; 7 bases are a match to TRBD2. V shed 7 bases, J shed 0 bases, and the junction held 16 bases outside the gene matches. CDR1 LGHNA and CDR2 YNFKEQ come from the germline V gene. The CDR3 extends over 18 amino acids. CDR3 protein: CASTTTASGVSSTDTQYF. The CDR3 bases are TGTGCCAGCACCACCACGGCTAGCGGTGTCTCTAGCACAGATACGCAGTATTTT.

V usage is TRBV18 and J usage is TRBJ1-2; possibly TRBD1 for D (5 bases). Germline assignment: CDR1 KGHSH and CDR2 LQKENI. V lost 1 base and J 7 bases, leaving 10 bases between the germline ends. There are 13 residues in the CDR3. CDR3 sequence reads: CASSPQGNSGYTF. The CDR3 nucleotides read TGTGCCAGCTCACCACAGGGGAATAGTGGCTACACCTTC. Together with reference TRBV18 and TRBJ1-2, the CDR3 gives the full variable domain: NAGVMQNPRHLVRRRGQEARLRCSPMKGHSHVYWYRQLPEEGLKFMVYLQKENIIDESGMPKERFSAEFPKEGPSILRIQQVVRGDSAAYFCASSPQGNSGYTFGSGTRLTVV.

J is TRBJ1-5 and V is TRBV5-4; 10 nucleotides agree with TRBD1. V trimming: 4 bases; J trimming: 6 bases; junction bases outside the gene matches: 10. The CDR3 runs to 16 residues. The germline gives CDR1 SGHNT, CDR2 YYREEE (reference sequence). The CDR3 DNA reads as TGTGCCAGCAGCGTGAAAGGGACAGGGGTGACTCAGCCCCAGCATTTT. It translates to CASSVKGTGVTQPQHF.

This rearrangement joins TRBV10-3 to TRBJ1-3; TRBD1 agrees at 7 bases. CDR3 length equals 15 residues. CDR1 ENHRY and CDR2 SYGVKD come from the germline V gene. Losses at the gene ends were 3 bases for V and 4 bases for J; bases not matched to a gene: 6. The CDR3 loop reads CAISEGGSAGNTIYF. Written as DNA, the CDR3 is TGTGCCATCAGTGAAGGGGGCTCGGCCGGAAACACCATATATTTT.

The chain uses TRBV29-1 and TRBJ2-1; TRBD2 aligns across 7 bases. V shed 7 bases and J 5 bases; nucleotides not matched to a gene: 11. This CDR3 is 14 amino acids long. CDR1 SQVTM and CDR2 ANQGSEA come from the germline V gene. The CDR3 DNA follows: TGCAGCGCCCGCCGCAGCGGGGAGAACAATGAGCAGTTCTTC. Protein product: CSARRSGENNEQFF.

This clone came up a few times. The chain carries TRBV28 and TRBJ2-7; D not certain. The CDR3 has 13 amino acids. Trimming shortened V by 8 bases and J by 2 bases, and 13 bases separated the two germline ends. CDR1 MDHEN and CDR2 SYDVKM come from the germline V gene. This chain's CDR3 is CASLRQNPYEQYF. The CDR3 nucleotides are TGTGCCAGCCTAAGACAAAACCCCTACGAGCAGTACTTC.

This chain connects TRBV29-1 to TRBJ1-1; D is unclear. The CDR3 covers 13 residues. Trimming took 4 bases from V and 0 from J, leaving 9 bases between them. Germline CDR1 and CDR2: SQVTM and ANQGSEA. CDR3 sequence: CSVGTVLNTEAFF. CDR3 in DNA: TGCAGCGTTGGCACAGTCTTGAACACTGAAGCTTTCTTT.

This clone was seen once. The chain joins TRBV6-2 or TRBV6-3 to TRBJ2-1; no firm D call. Trimming took 4 bases from V and 6 from J, leaving 7 bases between them. Germline loops: CDR1 MNHEY, CDR2 SVGEGT. This CDR3 spans 12 amino acids. The CDR3 DNA reads TGTGCCAGCAGTTCCTTCTTCAATGAGCAGTTCTTC. Its protein product is CASSSFFNEQFF.

The rearrangement joins TRBV4-1 to TRBJ1-2; 7 positions match TRBD1. The CDR3 extends over 15 amino acids. Germline assignment: CDR1 MGHRA and CDR2 YSYEKL. The ends lost 0 bases at V and 7 bases at J; junction bases unmatched: 8. DNA for the CDR3: TGCGCCAGCAGCCAAGAACCCTTGACAGGGTCTGGCTACACCTTC. This gives the protein CASSQEPLTGSGYTF.

The genes are TRBV28 and TRBJ2-7, with D perhaps matching TRBD2 (5 bases). The V end lost 6 bases, the J end lost 1 base, and 16 bases lay between the germline ends. This CDR3 is 15 amino acids long. The germline CDR1 and CDR2 sequences are MDHEN and SYDVKM. The CDR3 sequence is CASSTRGLSSYEQYF. The DNA for the CDR3 is TGTGCCAGCAGCACCCGAGGACTCTCTTCCTACGAGCAGTACTTC.

This chain links TRBV29-1 with TRBJ2-6, with unresolved D. Trimming left V 1 base short and J 1 base short, with 8 bases between. The CDR3 is 15 residues long. Per germline, CDR1 SQVTM and CDR2 ANQGSEA. The CDR3 nucleotides are TGCAGCGTTGAAGTTCCCGGGTCTGGGGCCAACGTCCTGACTTTC. Translation: CSVEVPGSGANVLTF.

This chain links TRBV11-3 with TRBJ1-2; D is unresolved. The CDR3 consists of 13 residues. Deletions cut 3 bases from V and 0 bases from J, with 5 bases between. Germline values: CDR1 SGHNT, CDR2 YENEEA. CDR3 residues: CASSLRANYGYTF. The CDR3 DNA reads TGTGCCAGCAGCTTGAGGGCTAACTATGGCTACACCTTC.

In its sample, this clone was seen many times. The V and J genes are TRBV18 and TRBJ2-3, with TRBD1 matching over 7 bases. The CDR3 extends over 17 amino acids. The V segment lost 4 bases and the J segment 0 bases; nucleotides outside the gene matches: 10. Germline CDR1 and CDR2: KGHSH and LQKENI. The CDR3 bases are TGTGCCAGCTCACAACTCCCCGGGACAGAAAGCACAGATACGCAGTATTTT. This gives the protein CASSQLPGTESTDTQYF.

This clone was seen once. This chain connects TRBV19 to TRBJ2-7; 10 bases are a match to TRBD1. Germline CDR1 reads LNHDA; CDR2 reads SQIVND (reference sequence). The CDR3 has 13 residues. V lost 6 bases to trimming and J lost 4 bases; unmatched junction nucleotides: 3. The CDR3 loop reads CASRGQGFYEQYF. Here the CDR3 DNA reads TGTGCCAGTAGGGGACAGGGGTTTTACGAGCAGTACTTC.

The V gene is TRBV20-1, the J gene TRBJ2-7; D gene ambiguous. This CDR3 has 11 amino acids. Trimming cost V 1 base and J 8 bases, with 9 bases left between them. CDR1 and CDR2 from the germline V gene are DFQATT and SNEGSKA (reference sequence). The CDR3 DNA reads as TGCAGTGCTAGAGGTGCTGGCAAGCAGTACTTC. Its protein product is CSARGAGKQYF.

This chain connects TRBV2 to TRBJ2-7; no definite D call. V dropped 4 bases and J dropped 3 bases, with 13 bases sitting between them. The CDR3 is 14 residues long. The germline V gene has CDR1 SNHLY and CDR2 FYNNEI. The CDR3 reads CASSVRQAYYEQYF. For the CDR3, the DNA is TGTGCCAGCAGTGTTCGGCAGGCCTACTACGAGCAGTACTTC.

The rearrangement links TRBV7-2 to TRBJ1-5; no clear D. The CDR3 is made up of 15 amino acids. Deletions cut 1 base from V and 0 bases from J, with 7 bases between. Per germline, CDR1 SGHTA and CDR2 FQGNSA. The CDR3 sequence: CASSLVPYSNQPQHF. CDR3 nucleotide sequence: TGTGCCAGCAGCTTAGTTCCTTATAGCAATCAGCCCCAGCATTTT.

The chain joins TRBV4-2 to TRBJ2-3; D perhaps matches TRBD1 (6 bases). CDR1 and CDR2 (germline): LGHNA, YNFKEQ. The germline V and J ends were trimmed by 0 bases and 2 bases, with 9 bases remaining between them. The CDR3 covers 15 residues. The DNA of the CDR3 is TGTGCCAGCAGCCAAGAGAGGGGGAACACAGATACGCAGTATTTT. Translating it yields CASSQERGNTDTQYF.

The chain couples TRBV2 to TRBJ2-7; maybe TRBD1 (6 bases). The V end was cut by 6 bases, the J end by 2 bases, with 11 bases between. The CDR3 is made up of 13 amino acids. Germline V gene data show CDR1 as SNHLY and CDR2 as FYNNEI. As DNA, the CDR3 is TGTGCCAGCAGCTTGGGACATGCCTACGAGCAGTACTTC. Encoded protein: CASSLGHAYEQYF.

The CDR3 DNA sequence: TGTGCCACCAGTGATTTTCCGACAGGCAACGAGCAGTACTTC. Its protein product is CATSDFPTGNEQYF. The chain couples TRBV24-1 to TRBJ2-7, with a possible D match to TRBD1 (6 bases). CDR3 size: 14 residues. Germline CDR1 and CDR2: KGHDR and SFDVKD. V was shortened by 1 base and J by 5 bases, with 11 bases between the two germline ends.

The genes are TRBV2 and TRBJ2-5; possible D gene TRBD1, 5 bases. The germline V gene encodes CDR1 SNHLY and CDR2 FYNNEI. V lost 8 bases, J lost 0 bases, and 19 bases lay in between. The CDR3 extends over 16 amino acids. CDR3 in DNA: TGTGCCAGCGGACAAAGTCGAGTGCGGCACCAAGAGACCCAGTACTTC. It encodes CASGQSRVRHQETQYF.

This chain joins TRBV5-1 and TRBJ2-2; no definite D call. In germline, CDR1 is SGHRS, CDR2 YFSETQ. The ends were cut back, 1 base at V and 4 bases at J, with 14 bases in the middle. The CDR3 contains 16 residues. The CDR3 region is CASSLSRFGGTGELFF. The CDR3 nucleotides read TGCGCCAGCAGCTTGTCTAGGTTTGGTGGCACCGGGGAGCTGTTTTTT.